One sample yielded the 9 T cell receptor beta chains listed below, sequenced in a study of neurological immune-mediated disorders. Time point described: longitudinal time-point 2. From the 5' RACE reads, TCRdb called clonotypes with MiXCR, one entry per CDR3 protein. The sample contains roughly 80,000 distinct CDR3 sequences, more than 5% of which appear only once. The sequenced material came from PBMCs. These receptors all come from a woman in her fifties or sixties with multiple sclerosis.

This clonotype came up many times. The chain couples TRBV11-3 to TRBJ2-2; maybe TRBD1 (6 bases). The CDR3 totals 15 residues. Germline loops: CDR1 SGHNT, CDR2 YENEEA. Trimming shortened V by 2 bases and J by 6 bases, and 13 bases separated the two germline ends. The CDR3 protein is CASSLSLGASGELFF. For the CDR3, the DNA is TGTGCCAGCAGCTTAAGCTTGGGGGCATCCGGGGAGCTGTTTTTT.

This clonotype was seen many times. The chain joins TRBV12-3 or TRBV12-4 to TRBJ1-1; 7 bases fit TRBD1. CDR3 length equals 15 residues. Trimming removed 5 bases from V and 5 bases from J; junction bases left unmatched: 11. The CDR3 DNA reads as TGTGCCAGCAGTCTCTCGGGAGGGGGCAATACTGAAGCTTTCTTT. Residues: CASSLSGGGNTEAFF.

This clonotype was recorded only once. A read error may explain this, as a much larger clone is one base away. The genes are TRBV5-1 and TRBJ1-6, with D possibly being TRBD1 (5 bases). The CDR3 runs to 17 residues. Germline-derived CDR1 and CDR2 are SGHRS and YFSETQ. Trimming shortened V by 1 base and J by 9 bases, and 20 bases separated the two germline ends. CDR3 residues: CASSLIKNGGTGSPLHF. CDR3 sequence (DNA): TGCGCCAGCAGCTTGATAAAAAATGGAGGTACAGGTTCACCCCTCCACTTT.

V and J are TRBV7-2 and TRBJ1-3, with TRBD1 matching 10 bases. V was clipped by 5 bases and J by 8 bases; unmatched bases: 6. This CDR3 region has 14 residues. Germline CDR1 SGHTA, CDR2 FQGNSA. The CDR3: CASSPGTGVDTIYF. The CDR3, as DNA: TGTGCCAGCAGCCCAGGGACAGGGGTAGACACCATATATTTT. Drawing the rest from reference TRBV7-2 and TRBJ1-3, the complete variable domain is GAGVSQSPSNKVTEKGKDVELRCDPISGHTALYWYRQSLGQGLEFLIYFQGNSAPDKSGLPSDRFSAERTGGSVSTLTIQRTQQEDSAVYLCASSPGTGVDTIYFGEGSWLTVV.

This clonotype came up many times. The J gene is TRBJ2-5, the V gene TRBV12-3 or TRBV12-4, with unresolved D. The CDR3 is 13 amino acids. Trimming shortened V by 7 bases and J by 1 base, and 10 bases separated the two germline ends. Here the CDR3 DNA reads TGTGCCAGCACCCTGACGGCCCAAGAGACCCAGTACTTC. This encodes CASTLTAQETQYF.

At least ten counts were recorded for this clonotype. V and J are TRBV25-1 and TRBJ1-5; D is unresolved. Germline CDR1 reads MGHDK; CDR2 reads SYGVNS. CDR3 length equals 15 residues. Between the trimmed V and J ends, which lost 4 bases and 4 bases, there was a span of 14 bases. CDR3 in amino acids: CASSGLGSPNQPQHF. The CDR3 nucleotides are TGTGCCAGCAGTGGTTTGGGCAGCCCTAATCAGCCCCAGCATTTT.

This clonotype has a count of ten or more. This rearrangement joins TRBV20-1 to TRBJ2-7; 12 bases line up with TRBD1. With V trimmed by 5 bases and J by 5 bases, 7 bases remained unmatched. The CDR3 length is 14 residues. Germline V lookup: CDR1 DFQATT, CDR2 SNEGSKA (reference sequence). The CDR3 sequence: CSAERDRGRNEQYF. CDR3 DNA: TGCAGTGCTGAACGGGACAGGGGGCGGAACGAGCAGTACTTC.

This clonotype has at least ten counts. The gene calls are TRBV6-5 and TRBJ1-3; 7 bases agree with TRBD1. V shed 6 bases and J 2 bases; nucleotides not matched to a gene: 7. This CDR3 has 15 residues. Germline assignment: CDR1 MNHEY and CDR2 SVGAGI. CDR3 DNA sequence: TGTGCCAGCAGCCCCCCGGGACAGACTGGAAACACCATATATTTT. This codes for CASSPPGQTGNTIYF.

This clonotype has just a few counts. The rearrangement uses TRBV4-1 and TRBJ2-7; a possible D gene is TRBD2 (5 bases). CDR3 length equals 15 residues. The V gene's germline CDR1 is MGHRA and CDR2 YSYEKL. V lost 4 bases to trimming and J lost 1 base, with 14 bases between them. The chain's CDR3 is CASSPENRGSYEQYF. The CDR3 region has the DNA TGCGCCAGCAGCCCAGAAAACCGGGGATCCTACGAGCAGTACTTC.